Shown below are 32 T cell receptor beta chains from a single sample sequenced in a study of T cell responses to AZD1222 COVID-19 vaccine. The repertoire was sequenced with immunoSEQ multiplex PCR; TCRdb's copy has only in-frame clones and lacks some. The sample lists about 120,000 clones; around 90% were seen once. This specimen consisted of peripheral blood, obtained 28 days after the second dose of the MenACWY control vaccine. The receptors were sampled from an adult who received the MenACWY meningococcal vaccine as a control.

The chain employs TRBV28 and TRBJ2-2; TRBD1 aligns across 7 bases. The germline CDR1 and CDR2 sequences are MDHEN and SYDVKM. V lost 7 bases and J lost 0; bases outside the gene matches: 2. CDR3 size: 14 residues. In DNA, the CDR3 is TGTGCCAGCACCGGACAGGCGAACACCGGGGAGCTGTTTTTT. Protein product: CASTGQANTGELFF.

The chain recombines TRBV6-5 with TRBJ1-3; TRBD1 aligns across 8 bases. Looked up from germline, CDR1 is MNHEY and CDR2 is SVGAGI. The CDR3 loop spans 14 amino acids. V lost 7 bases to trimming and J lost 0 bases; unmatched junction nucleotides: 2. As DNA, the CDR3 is TGTGCCAGCATCACAGGGGGCTCTGGAAACACCATATATTTT. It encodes CASITGGSGNTIYF.

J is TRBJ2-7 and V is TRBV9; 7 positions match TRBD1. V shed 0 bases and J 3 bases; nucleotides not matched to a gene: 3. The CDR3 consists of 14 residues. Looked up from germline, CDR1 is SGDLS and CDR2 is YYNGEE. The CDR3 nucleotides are TGTGCCAGCAGCGTAGACGGGACAGACTACGAGCAGTACTTC. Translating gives CASSVDGTDYEQYF. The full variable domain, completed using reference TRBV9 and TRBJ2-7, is DSGVTQTPKHLITATGQRVTLRCSPRSGDLSVYWYQQSLDQGLQFLIQYYNGEERAKGNILERFSAQQFPDLHSELNLSSLELGDSALYFCASSVDGTDYEQYFGPGTRLTVT.

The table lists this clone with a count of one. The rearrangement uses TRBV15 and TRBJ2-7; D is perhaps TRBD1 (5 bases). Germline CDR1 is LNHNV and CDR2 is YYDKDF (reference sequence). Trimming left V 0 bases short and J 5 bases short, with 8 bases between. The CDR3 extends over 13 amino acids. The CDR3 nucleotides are TGTGCCACCAGCAGAGATATAGGGGACGAGCAGTACTTC. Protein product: CATSRDIGDEQYF.

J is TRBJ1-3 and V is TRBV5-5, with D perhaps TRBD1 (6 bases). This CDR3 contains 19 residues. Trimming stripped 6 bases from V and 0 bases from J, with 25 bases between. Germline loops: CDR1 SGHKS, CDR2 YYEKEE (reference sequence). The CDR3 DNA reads TGTGCCAGCAATCTCGGGGCTCCCGGAGGGGGTATCTCTGGAAACACCATATATTTT. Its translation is CASNLGAPGGGISGNTIYF.

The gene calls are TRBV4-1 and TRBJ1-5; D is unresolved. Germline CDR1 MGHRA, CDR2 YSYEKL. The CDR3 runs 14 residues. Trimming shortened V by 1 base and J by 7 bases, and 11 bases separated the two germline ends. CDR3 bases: TGCGCCAGCAGCCAAGTGTTAGGGTACCAGCCCCAGCATTTT. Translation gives CASSQVLGYQPQHF.

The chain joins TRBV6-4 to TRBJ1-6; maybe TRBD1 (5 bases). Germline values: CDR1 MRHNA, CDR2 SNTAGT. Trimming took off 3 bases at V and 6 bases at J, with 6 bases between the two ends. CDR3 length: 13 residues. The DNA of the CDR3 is TGTGCCAGCAGTGAGACAGTTAATTCACCCCTCCACTTT. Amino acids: CASSETVNSPLHF.

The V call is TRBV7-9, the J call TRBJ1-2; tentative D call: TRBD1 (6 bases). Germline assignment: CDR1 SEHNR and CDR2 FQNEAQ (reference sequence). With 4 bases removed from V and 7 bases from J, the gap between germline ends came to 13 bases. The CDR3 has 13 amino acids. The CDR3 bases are TGTGCCAGCAGCTCGTCAGGGGTAGGTGGCTACACCTTC. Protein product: CASSSSGVGGYTF.

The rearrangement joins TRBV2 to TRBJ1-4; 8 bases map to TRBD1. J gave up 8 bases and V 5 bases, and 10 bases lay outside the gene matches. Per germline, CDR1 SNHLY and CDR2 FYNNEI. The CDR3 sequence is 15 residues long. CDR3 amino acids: CASSPRRGRDEKLFF. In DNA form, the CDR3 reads TGTGCCAGCAGTCCACGCAGGGGGCGGGACGAAAAACTGTTTTTT.

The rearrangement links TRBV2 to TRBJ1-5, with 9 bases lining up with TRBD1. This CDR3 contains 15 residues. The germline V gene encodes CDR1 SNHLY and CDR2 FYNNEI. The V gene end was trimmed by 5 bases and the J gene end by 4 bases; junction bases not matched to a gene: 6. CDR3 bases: TGTGCCAGCAGTAGGGGACAGGGATTAAATCAGCCCCAGCATTTT. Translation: CASSRGQGLNQPQHF. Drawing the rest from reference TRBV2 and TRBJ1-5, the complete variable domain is EPEVTQTPSHQVTQMGQEVILRCVPISNHLYFYWYRQILGQKVEFLVSFYNNEISEKSEIFDDQFSVERPDGSNFTLKIRSTKLEDSAMYFCASSRGQGLNQPQHFGDGTRLSIL.

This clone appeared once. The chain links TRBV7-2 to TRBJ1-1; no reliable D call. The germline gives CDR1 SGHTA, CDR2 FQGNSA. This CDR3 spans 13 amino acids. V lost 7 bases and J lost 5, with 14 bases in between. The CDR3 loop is CASIVSVGTEAFF. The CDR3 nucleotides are TGTGCCAGCATTGTGTCCGTGGGAACTGAAGCTTTCTTT.

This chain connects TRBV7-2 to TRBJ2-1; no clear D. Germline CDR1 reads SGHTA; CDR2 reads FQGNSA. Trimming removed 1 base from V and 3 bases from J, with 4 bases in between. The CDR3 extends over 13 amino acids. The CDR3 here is CASSLVSYNEQFF. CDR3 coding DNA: TGTGCCAGCAGCTTAGTCAGCTACAATGAGCAGTTCTTC.

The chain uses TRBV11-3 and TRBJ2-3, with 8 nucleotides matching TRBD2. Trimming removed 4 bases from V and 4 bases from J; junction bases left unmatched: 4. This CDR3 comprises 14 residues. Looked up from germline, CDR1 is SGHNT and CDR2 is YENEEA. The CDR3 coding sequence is TGTGCCAGCAGCTGGCGGGGGGACTCAGATACGCAGTATTTT. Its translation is CASSWRGDSDTQYF.

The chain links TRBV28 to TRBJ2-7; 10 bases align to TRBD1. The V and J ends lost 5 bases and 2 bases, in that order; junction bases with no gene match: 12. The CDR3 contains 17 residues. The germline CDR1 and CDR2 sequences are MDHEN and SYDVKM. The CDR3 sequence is CASSPVTGTGEPYEQYF. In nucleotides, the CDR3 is TGTGCCAGCAGTCCCGTAACCGGGACAGGGGAACCCTACGAGCAGTACTTC.

The CDR3 DNA reads TGTGCCAGCAGCTCGACCCGGACAGGGCATAATCAGCCCCAGCATTTT. Translated: CASSSTRTGHNQPQHF. This chain uses TRBV28 with TRBJ1-5; 8 bases align to TRBD1. This CDR3 contains 16 residues. CDR1 is MDHEN, CDR2 SYDVKM, per germline. The trim removed 6 bases at V and 4 bases at J, leaving 11 bases unmatched.

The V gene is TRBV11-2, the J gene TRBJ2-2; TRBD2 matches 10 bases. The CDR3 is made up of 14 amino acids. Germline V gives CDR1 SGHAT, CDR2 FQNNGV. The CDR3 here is CAGRSGGAAGELFF. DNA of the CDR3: TGTGCGGGAAGGAGCGGGGGGGCCGCCGGGGAGCTGTTTTTT.

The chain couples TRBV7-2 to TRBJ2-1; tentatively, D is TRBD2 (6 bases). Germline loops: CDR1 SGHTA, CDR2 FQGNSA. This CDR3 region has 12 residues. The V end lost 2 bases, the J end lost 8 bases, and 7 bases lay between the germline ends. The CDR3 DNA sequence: TGTGCCAGCAGCTTAACTAGCTATGAGCAGTTCTTC. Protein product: CASSLTSYEQFF.

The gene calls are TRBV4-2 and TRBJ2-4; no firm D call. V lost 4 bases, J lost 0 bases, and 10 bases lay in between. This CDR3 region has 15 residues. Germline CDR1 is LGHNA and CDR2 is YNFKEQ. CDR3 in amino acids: CASSPSGIAKNIQYF. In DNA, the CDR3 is TGTGCCAGCAGCCCGTCAGGAATAGCCAAAAACATTCAGTACTTC.

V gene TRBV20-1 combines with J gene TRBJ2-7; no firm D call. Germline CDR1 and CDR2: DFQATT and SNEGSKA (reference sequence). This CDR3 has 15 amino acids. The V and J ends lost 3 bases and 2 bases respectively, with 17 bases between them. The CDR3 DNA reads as TGCAGTGCTAGTCGGTTGTTAGGTCTAGCCTACGAGCAGTACTTC. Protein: CSASRLLGLAYEQYF.

The DNA of the CDR3 is TGTGCCAGCAGCTCCGGCGACCTAAACTCCCTGAACATTCAGTACTTC. Its translation: CASSSGDLNSLNIQYF. The chain recombines TRBV9 with TRBJ2-4; D ambiguous. Between the trimmed V and J ends, which lost 4 bases and 7 bases, there was a span of 21 bases. The CDR3 covers 16 residues. In germline, CDR1 is SGDLS, CDR2 YYNGEE.

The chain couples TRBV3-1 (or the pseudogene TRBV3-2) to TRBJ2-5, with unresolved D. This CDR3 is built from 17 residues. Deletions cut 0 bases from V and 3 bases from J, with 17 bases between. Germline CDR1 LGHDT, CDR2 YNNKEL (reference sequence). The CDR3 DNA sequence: TGTGCCAGCAGCCAAGATGAGACCCCTTTAAGGGAAGAGACCCAGTACTTC. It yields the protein CASSQDETPLREETQYF.

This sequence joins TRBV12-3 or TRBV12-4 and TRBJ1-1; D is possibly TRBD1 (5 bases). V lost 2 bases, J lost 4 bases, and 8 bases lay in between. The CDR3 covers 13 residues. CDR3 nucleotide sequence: TGTGCCAGCAGTTTAAAAGGGGTCACTGAAGCTTTCTTT. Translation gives CASSLKGVTEAFF.

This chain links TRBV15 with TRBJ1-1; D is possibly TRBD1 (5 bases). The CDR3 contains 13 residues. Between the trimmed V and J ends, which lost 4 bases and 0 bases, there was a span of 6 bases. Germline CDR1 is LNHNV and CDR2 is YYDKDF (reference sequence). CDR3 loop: CATSTQVNTEAFF. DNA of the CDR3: TGTGCCACCAGCACACAGGTGAACACTGAAGCTTTCTTT.

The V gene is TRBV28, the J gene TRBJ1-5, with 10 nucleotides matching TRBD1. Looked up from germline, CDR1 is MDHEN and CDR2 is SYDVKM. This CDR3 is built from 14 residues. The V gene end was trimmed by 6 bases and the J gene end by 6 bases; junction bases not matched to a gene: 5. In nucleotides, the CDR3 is TGTGCCAGCAGGGAGACAGGGGGCGGTCAGCCCCAGCATTTT. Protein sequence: CASRETGGGQPQHF. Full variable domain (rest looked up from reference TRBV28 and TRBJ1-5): DVKVTQSSRYLVKRTGEKVFLECVQDMDHENMFWYRQDPGLGLRLIYFSYDVKMKEKGDIPEGYSVSREKKERFSLILESASTNQTSMYLCASRETGGGQPQHFGDGTRLSIL.

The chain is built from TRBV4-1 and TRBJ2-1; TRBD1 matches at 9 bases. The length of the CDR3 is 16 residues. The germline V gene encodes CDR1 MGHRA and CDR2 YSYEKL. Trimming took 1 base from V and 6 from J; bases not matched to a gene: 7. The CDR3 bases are TGCGCCAGCAGCCAAGTCCCACAGGGGGCCCTCAATGAGCAGTTCTTC. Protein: CASSQVPQGALNEQFF.

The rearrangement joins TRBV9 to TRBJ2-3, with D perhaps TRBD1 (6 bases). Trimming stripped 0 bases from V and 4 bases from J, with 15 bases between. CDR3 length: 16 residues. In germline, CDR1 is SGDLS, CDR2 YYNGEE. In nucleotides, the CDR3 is TGTGCCAGCAGCGTAGGTGGGGGAGAGGGGGCAGATACGCAGTATTTT. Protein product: CASSVGGGEGADTQYF. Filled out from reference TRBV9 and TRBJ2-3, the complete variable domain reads DSGVTQTPKHLITATGQRVTLRCSPRSGDLSVYWYQQSLDQGLQFLIQYYNGEERAKGNILERFSAQQFPDLHSELNLSSLELGDSALYFCASSVGGGEGADTQYFGPGTRLTVL.

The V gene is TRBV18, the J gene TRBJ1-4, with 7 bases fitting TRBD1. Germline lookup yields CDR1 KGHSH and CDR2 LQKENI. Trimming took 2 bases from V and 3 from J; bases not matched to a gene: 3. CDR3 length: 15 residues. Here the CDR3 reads CASSPLTGSNEKLFF. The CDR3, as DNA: TGTGCCAGCTCACCATTGACAGGGTCTAATGAAAAACTGTTTTTT. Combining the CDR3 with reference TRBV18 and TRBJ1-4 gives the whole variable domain NAGVMQNPRHLVRRRGQEARLRCSPMKGHSHVYWYRQLPEEGLKFMVYLQKENIIDESGMPKERFSAEFPKEGPSILRIQQVVRGDSAAYFCASSPLTGSNEKLFFGSGTQLSVL.

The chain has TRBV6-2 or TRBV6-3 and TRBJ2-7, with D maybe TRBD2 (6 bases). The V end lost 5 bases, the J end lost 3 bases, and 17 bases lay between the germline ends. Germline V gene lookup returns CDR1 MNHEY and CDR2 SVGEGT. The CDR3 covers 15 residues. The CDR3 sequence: CASSLSRDWIYEQYV. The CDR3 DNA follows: TGTGCCAGCAGTCTGTCCCGGGACTGGATCTACGAGCAGTACGTC.

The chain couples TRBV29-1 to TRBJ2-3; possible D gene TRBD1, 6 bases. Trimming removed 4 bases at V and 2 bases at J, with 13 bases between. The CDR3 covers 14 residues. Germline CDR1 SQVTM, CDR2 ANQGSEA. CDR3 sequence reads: CSVGRGSPTDTQYF. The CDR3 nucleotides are TGCAGCGTTGGTAGGGGGAGCCCCACAGATACGCAGTATTTT.

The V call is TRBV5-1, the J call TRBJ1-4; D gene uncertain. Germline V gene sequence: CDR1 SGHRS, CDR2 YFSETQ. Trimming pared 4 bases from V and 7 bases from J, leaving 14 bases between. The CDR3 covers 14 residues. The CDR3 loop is CASSLDPRGEKLFF. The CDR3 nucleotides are TGCGCCAGCAGCCTGGACCCACGGGGTGAAAAACTGTTTTTT.

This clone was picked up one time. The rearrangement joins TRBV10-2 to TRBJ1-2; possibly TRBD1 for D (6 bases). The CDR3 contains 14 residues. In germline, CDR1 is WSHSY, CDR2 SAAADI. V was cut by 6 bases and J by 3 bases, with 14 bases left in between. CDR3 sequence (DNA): TGCGCCAGCAGATCTACAGGGTCCGACTATGGCTACACCTTC. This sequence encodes CASRSTGSDYGYTF.

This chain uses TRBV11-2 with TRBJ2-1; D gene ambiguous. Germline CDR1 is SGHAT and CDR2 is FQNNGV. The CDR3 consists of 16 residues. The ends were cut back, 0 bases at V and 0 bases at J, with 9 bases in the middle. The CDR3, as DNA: TGTGCCAGCAGCTTAGATAACCCGAGCTCCTACAATGAGCAGTTCTTC. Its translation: CASSLDNPSSYNEQFF.